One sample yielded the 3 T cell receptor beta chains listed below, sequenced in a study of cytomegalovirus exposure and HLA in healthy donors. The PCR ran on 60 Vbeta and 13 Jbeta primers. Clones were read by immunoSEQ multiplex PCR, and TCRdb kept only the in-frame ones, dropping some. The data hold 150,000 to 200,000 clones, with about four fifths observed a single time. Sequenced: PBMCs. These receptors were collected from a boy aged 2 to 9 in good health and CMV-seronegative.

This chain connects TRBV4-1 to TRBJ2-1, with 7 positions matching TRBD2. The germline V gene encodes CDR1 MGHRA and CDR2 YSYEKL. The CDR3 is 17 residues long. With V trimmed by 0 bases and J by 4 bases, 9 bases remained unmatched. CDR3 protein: CASSQDPYGGSYNEQFF. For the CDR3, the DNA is TGCGCCAGCAGCCAAGATCCCTACGGGGGGTCTTACAATGAGCAGTTCTTC.

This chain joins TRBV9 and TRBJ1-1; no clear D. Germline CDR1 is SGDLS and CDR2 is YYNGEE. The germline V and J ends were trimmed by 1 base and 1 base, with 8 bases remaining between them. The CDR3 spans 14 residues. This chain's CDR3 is CASSVQAENTEAFF. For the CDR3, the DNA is TGTGCCAGCAGCGTACAGGCTGAGAACACTGAAGCTTTCTTT.

The CDR3 loop is CASTPPGSYEQYF. The CDR3 DNA is TGTGCCAGCACCCCACCCGGGTCGTACGAGCAGTACTTC. This chain uses TRBV7-9 with TRBJ2-7, with D unresolved. The CDR3 totals 13 residues. V was cut by 7 bases and J by 4 bases, with 14 bases left in between. The V gene's germline CDR1 is SEHNR and CDR2 FQNEAQ (reference sequence).